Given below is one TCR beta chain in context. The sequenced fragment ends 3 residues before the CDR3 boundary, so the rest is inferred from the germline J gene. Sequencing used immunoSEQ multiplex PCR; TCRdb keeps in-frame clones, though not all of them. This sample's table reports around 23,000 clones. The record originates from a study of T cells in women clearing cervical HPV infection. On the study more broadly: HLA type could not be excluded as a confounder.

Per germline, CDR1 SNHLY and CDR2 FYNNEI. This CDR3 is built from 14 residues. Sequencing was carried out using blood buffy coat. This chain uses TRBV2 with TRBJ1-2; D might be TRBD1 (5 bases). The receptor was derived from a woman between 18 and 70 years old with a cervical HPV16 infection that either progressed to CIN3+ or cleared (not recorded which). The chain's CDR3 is CATQREGPWDTYTF. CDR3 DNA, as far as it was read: TGTGCCACCCAGCGGGAGGGGCCGTGGGATACC.